The 28 T cell receptor beta chains reported below all come from one sample, sequenced in a study of metastatic and nonmetastatic thyroid tumors. All patients reached thyroid surgery having received no treatment beforehand. TCRdb reanalyzed the PCR reads with MiXCR. Altogether about 16,000 clones are present, around 35% being singletons, with the ten largest covering around 7%. The sequencing sample was made of tumor tissue. These receptor sequences come from a female donor with papillary thyroid cancer or a benign thyroid nodule (not recorded which). Some clones in this sample may be carry-over from other donors' samples.

The chain links TRBV5-1 to TRBJ2-7; D ambiguous. Germline CDR1 and CDR2: SGHRS and YFSETQ. The CDR3 loop spans 11 amino acids. Trimming removed 3 bases from V and 5 bases from J, with 6 bases in between. CDR3 nucleotides: TGCGCCAGCAGCTCCGCCCACGAGCAGTACTTC. This codes for CASSSAHEQYF.

J is TRBJ1-1 and V is TRBV30, with 8 bases that match TRBD1. The CDR3 runs to 13 residues. CDR1 is GTSNPN, CDR2 SVGIG, per germline (reference sequence). V shed 3 bases, J shed 3 bases, and the junction held 3 bases outside the gene matches. The CDR3 reads CAWSLTGDTEAFF. For the CDR3, the DNA is TGTGCCTGGAGCCTGACAGGGGACACTGAAGCTTTCTTT.

The V call is TRBV20-1, the J call TRBJ1-1; TRBD1 agrees at 7 bases. The CDR3 runs 14 residues. Germline trimming cut 1 base from V and 6 bases from J; bases unmatched to any gene: 8. In germline, CDR1 is DFQATT, CDR2 SNEGSKA (reference sequence). The CDR3 sequence: CSARGRQGISEAFF. The CDR3 coding sequence is TGCAGTGCTAGAGGACGACAGGGTATCTCTGAAGCTTTCTTT.

This clone was seen more than once but under ten times. The gene calls are TRBV6-1 and TRBJ1-1; D gene uncertain. Trimming shortened V by 9 bases and J by 1 base, and 6 bases separated the two germline ends. Germline assignment: CDR1 MNHNS and CDR2 SASEGT. This CDR3 has 11 residues. The DNA of the CDR3 is TGTGCCAGTCGAAGGAACACTGAAGCTTTCTTT. This translates into CASRRNTEAFF.

The genes are TRBV11-2 and TRBJ2-1; possibly TRBD1 for D (6 bases). The germline CDR1 and CDR2 sequences are SGHAT and FQNNGV. Trimming stripped 5 bases from V and 6 bases from J, with 20 bases between. The CDR3 length is 16 residues. DNA for the CDR3: TGTGCCAGCAGCGAAGGCGGAGACAGGATGGTCAATGAGCAGTTCTTC. Translation gives CASSEGGDRMVNEQFF. The whole variable domain, filled in from reference TRBV11-2 and TRBJ2-1, reads EAGVAQSPRYKIIEKRQSVAFWCNPISGHATLYWYQQILGQGPKLLIQFQNNGVVDDSQLPKDRFSAERLKGVDSTLKIQPAKLEDSAVYLCASSEGGDRMVNEQFFGPGTRLTVL.

This chain connects TRBV5-1 to TRBJ2-7; TRBD2 aligns across 7 bases. V lost 0 bases and J lost 4; bases outside the gene matches: 7. The CDR3 is 15 amino acids. CDR1 and CDR2 from the germline V gene are SGHRS and YFSETQ. CDR3 region: CASSLEASGGYEQYF. The CDR3, as DNA: TGCGCCAGCAGCTTGGAGGCTAGCGGTGGTTACGAGCAGTACTTC.

This clone is judged medium-sized. The V gene is TRBV9, the J gene TRBJ1-3; D is undetermined. Germline lookup yields CDR1 SGDLS and CDR2 YYNGEE. Trimming cost V 4 bases and J 0 bases, with 11 bases left between them. This CDR3 is built from 15 residues. The CDR3: CASSFEGNSGNTIYF. DNA of the CDR3: TGTGCCAGCAGCTTTGAAGGGAACTCTGGAAACACCATATATTTT.

CDR3 DNA: TGCGCCAGCAGCCCAGACACCTATGGCTACACCTTC. Amino acid sequence: CASSPDTYGYTF. The chain joins TRBV5-1 to TRBJ1-2; no clear D gene. The length of the CDR3 is 12 residues. Trimming pared 4 bases from V and 4 bases from J, leaving 8 bases between. CDR1 is SGHRS, CDR2 YFSETQ, per germline.

This clone has a count of ten or more. The chain couples TRBV4-1 to TRBJ2-2; 11 nucleotides match TRBD1. This CDR3 region has 15 residues. V dropped 4 bases and J dropped 5; count of bases not matched to a gene: 3. Germline loops: CDR1 MGHRA, CDR2 YSYEKL. In DNA form, the CDR3 reads TGCGCCAGCAGCCGGGGACAGGGGGTTACCGGGGAGCTGTTTTTT. Its translation is CASSRGQGVTGELFF.

The table lists this clone with a count of one. The rearrangement uses TRBV5-1 and TRBJ2-3, with D unresolved. The CDR3 contains 19 residues. The germline V gene encodes CDR1 SGHRS and CDR2 YFSETQ. The V and J ends lost 3 bases and 4 bases respectively, with 27 bases between them. This CDR3 is CASSSLGRSGTPGSDTQYF. The CDR3 DNA follows: TGCGCCAGCAGCTCCCTGGGCAGGTCTGGAACTCCCGGGTCAGATACGCAGTATTTT.

This clone was recorded at least ten times. V and J are TRBV28 and TRBJ1-6; the match to TRBD1 covers 9 bases. Germline CDR1 reads MDHEN; CDR2 reads SYDVKM. After removal of 8 bases from V and 6 bases from J, the junction contained 11 bases not matched to a gene. CDR3 length: 16 residues. CDR3 sequence: CASGLQGALVNSPLHF. CDR3 DNA sequence: TGTGCCAGCGGACTACAGGGGGCTTTGGTTAATTCACCCCTCCACTTT.

This clone was counted only a few times. This rearrangement joins TRBV6-1 to TRBJ2-7; 10 bases are shared with TRBD1. Trimming cost V 7 bases and J 3 bases; bases outside gene matches: 6. Germline assignment: CDR1 MNHNS and CDR2 SASEGT. The CDR3 runs to 14 residues. CDR3 amino acids: CASMEGQGGYEQYF. The CDR3 nucleotides are TGTGCCAGCATGGAAGGACAGGGGGGCTACGAGCAGTACTTC.

This clone was counted many times. The V and J genes are TRBV18 and TRBJ1-4; D call uncertain. The CDR3 is 15 residues long. From germline, CDR1 is KGHSH and CDR2 LQKENI. V was cut by 1 base and J by 7 bases, with 13 bases left in between. CDR3 protein: CASSPRGGVGEKLFF. CDR3 DNA: TGTGCCAGCTCACCACGGGGTGGGGTCGGTGAAAAACTGTTTTTT.

V gene TRBV20-1 combines with J gene TRBJ2-7, with TRBD1 as a possible D gene (6 bases). Trimming took 3 bases from V and 3 from J, leaving 18 bases between them. The CDR3 is 15 residues long. Germline V gene sequence: CDR1 DFQATT, CDR2 SNEGSKA (reference sequence). The CDR3 here is CSARTEPGALYEQYF. Here the CDR3 DNA reads TGCAGTGCTAGGACAGAACCAGGGGCTCTCTACGAGCAGTACTTC.

This clone was detected many times. The rearrangement joins TRBV6-1 to TRBJ2-1; D is uncertain. Trimming left V 5 bases short and J 6 bases short, with 5 bases between. The CDR3 is 11 amino acids. Germline CDR1 is MNHNS and CDR2 is SASEGT. The CDR3 DNA reads TGTGCCAGCAGTTATTCCAATGAGCAGTTCTTC. Its translation: CASSYSNEQFF.

This sequence joins TRBV25-1 and TRBJ1-6; D call uncertain. The germline V gene encodes CDR1 MGHDK and CDR2 SYGVNS. CDR3 length: 14 amino acids. With 2 bases removed from V and 5 bases from J, the gap between germline ends came to 7 bases. As DNA, the CDR3 is TGTGCCAGCAGTGAAGTGGACCATAATTCACCCCTCCACTTT. It is translated as CASSEVDHNSPLHF.

This clone has ten or more counts. The genes are TRBV6-1 and TRBJ1-2; D uncertain. The CDR3 consists of 12 residues. V lost 10 bases to trimming and J lost 4 bases, with 13 bases between them. Per germline, CDR1 MNHNS and CDR2 SASEGT. CDR3 nucleotides: TGTGCCACCAACACCGCGCGCTATGGCTACACCTTC. This encodes CATNTARYGYTF.

This clone has at least ten counts. This chain connects TRBV5-1 to TRBJ2-5; D is uncertain. The germline CDR1 and CDR2 sequences are SGHRS and YFSETQ. The CDR3 has 12 residues. Trimming shortened V by 4 bases and J by 3 bases, and 7 bases separated the two germline ends. The CDR3 nucleotides read TGCGCCAGCAGCGTGACGGAAGAGACCCAGTACTTC. It specifies CASSVTEETQYF.

The gene calls are TRBV7-2 and TRBJ2-2, with D perhaps being TRBD1 or TRBD2 (7 bases each). CDR3 length: 14 residues. Trimming took 3 bases from V and 9 from J, leaving 14 bases between them. The germline V gene encodes CDR1 SGHTA and CDR2 FQGNSA. The CDR3 nucleotides read TGTGCCAGCAGCTTTATCCAGGGGGGGCGGGAGCTGTTTTTT. Translation: CASSFIQGGRELFF.

This chain joins TRBV6-1 and TRBJ2-7; no definite D call. The germline V and J ends were trimmed by 2 bases and 4 bases, with 6 bases remaining between them. CDR1 and CDR2 (germline): MNHNS, SASEGT. The CDR3 covers 12 residues. The CDR3 coding sequence is TGTGCCAGCAGTGAAAAGGGTTACGAGCAGTACTTC. Protein product: CASSEKGYEQYF.

The V and J genes are TRBV11-1 and TRBJ2-3, with D uncertain. The CDR3 contains 15 residues. Germline assignment: CDR1 SGHAT and CDR2 FQDESV (reference sequence). Trimming shortened V by 7 bases and J by 2 bases, and 16 bases separated the two germline ends. CDR3 amino acids: CASTSSSRFTDTQYF. Written as DNA, the CDR3 is TGTGCCAGCACCTCAAGTTCTCGGTTCACAGATACGCAGTATTTT.

This clone counts as medium-sized (0.01 to 0.1%). The V and J genes are TRBV7-2 and TRBJ2-1, with a tentative D call TRBD1 (5 bases). Trimming stripped 1 base from V and 6 bases from J, with 10 bases between. The CDR3 spans 14 residues. From germline, CDR1 is SGHTA and CDR2 FQGNSA. CDR3 nucleotide sequence: TGTGCCAGCAGCTTAGAGGTTAGGGGCAATGAGCAGTTCTTC. It is translated as CASSLEVRGNEQFF.

The rearrangement joins TRBV30 to TRBJ1-5, with 10 bases identical to TRBD1. Trimming took 3 bases from V and 9 from J; bases not matched to a gene: 5. Germline CDR1 and CDR2: GTSNPN and SVGIG (reference sequence). The CDR3 contains 13 residues. In DNA, the CDR3 is TGTGCCTGGAGGGGACAGGGGAAGGGGCCCCAGCATTTT. It is translated as CAWRGQGKGPQHF.

Sample share makes this clone medium-sized. This specimen includes other DNA sequences encoding the same CDR3. The chain has TRBV24-1 and TRBJ1-1; TRBD1 might be the D (6 bases). The CDR3 covers 13 residues. From germline, CDR1 is KGHDR and CDR2 SFDVKD. V dropped 10 bases and J dropped 4 bases, with 15 bases sitting between them. CDR3 in amino acids: CATQERGGTEAFF. The CDR3, as DNA: TGTGCCACTCAAGAAAGAGGGGGCACTGAAGCTTTCTTT.

This clone was counted a few times. The chain employs TRBV2 and TRBJ2-3; tentatively, D is TRBD1 (8 bases). Germline values: CDR1 SNHLY, CDR2 FYNNEI. V dropped 5 bases and J dropped 3 bases, with 15 bases sitting between them. This CDR3 is built from 15 residues. The CDR3 region is CASSLDRGGTDTQYF. The CDR3 DNA follows: TGTGCCAGCAGTCTTGACAGGGGAGGGACAGATACGCAGTATTTT.

V usage is TRBV5-1 and J usage is TRBJ1-6; weak D call: TRBD1 (6 bases). V lost 4 bases, J lost 6 bases, and 11 bases lay in between. The CDR3 has 14 amino acids. Germline V gene data show CDR1 as SGHRS and CDR2 as YFSETQ. The CDR3 sequence is CASSVDSGNSPLHF. CDR3 coding DNA: TGCGCCAGCAGCGTGGACAGCGGTAATTCACCCCTCCACTTT.

The chain links TRBV11-2 to TRBJ2-1, with a weak D call TRBD2 (6 bases). This CDR3 comprises 15 residues. CDR1 is SGHAT and CDR2 is FQNNGV in the germline V gene. Trimming cost V 5 bases and J 6 bases, with 17 bases left between them. The CDR3 loop is CASSPEGDQRNEQFF. In DNA form, the CDR3 reads TGTGCCAGCAGCCCGGAGGGTGACCAACGCAATGAGCAGTTCTTC.

This sequence joins TRBV9 and TRBJ2-7; the D gene could be TRBD1 or TRBD2 (5 bases each). Between the trimmed V and J ends, which lost 0 bases and 3 bases, there was a span of 10 bases. Germline lookup yields CDR1 SGDLS and CDR2 YYNGEE. This CDR3 is 14 amino acids long. CDR3 sequence: CASSVVGEGYEQYF. The CDR3 DNA follows: TGTGCCAGCAGCGTAGTGGGGGAAGGCTACGAGCAGTACTTC.